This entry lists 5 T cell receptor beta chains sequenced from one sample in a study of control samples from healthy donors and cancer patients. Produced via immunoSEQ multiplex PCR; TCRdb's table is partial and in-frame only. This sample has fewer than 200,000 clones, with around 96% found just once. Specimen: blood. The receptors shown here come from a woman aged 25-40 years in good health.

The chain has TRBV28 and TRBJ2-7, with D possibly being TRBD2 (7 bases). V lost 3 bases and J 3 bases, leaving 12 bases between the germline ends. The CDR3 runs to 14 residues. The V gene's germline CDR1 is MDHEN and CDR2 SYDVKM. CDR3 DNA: TGTGCCAGCAGTTTGGGGGGGCGCAACTACGAGCAGTACTTC. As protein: CASSLGGRNYEQYF.

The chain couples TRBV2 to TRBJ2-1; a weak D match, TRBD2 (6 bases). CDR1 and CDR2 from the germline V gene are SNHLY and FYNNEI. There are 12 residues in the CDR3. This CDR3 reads CVSSAGYNEQFF. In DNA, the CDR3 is TGTGTGTCTAGCGCGGGCTACAATGAGCAGTTCTTC.

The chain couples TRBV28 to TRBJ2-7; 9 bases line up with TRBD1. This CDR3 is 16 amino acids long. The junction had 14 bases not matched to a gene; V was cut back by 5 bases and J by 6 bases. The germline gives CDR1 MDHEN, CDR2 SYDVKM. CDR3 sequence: CASSRPQGASLVEQYF. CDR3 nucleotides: TGTGCCAGCAGTCGTCCACAGGGGGCATCCCTCGTCGAGCAGTACTTC.

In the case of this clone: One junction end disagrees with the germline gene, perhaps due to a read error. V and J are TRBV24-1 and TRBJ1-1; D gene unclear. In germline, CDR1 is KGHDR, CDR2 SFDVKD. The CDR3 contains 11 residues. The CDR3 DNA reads TGTGCCACGAGTGATGGGCTGGAAGCTTTCTTT. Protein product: CATSDGLEAFF.

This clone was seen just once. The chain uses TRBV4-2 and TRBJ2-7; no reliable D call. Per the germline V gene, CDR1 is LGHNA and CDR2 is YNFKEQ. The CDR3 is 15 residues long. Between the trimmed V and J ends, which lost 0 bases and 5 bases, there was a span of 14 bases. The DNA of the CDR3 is TGTGCCAGCAGCCAAGATACCCTCAATCGCGACGAGCAGTACTTC. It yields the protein CASSQDTLNRDEQYF.